The sequence of this T cell receptor beta chain was determined in a study of a mutant IDH1 vaccine in newly diagnosed glioma. Study details: Radiotherapy, temozolomide, or both had been given previously, and both were given to most.

Using immunoSEQ multiplex PCR, the repertoire was profiled, and TCRdb retains in-frame clones only, with some absent. The data contain 35,000 to 40,000 clones, roughly 90% of them singletons. CDR1 is WSHSY, CDR2 SAAADI, per germline. This CDR3 has 16 residues. V lost 3 bases and J lost 1, with 16 bases in between. There are a few counts of this clone. The antigen remains unidentified. Time point in this sample: baseline, week 1 (first vaccination visit). Stated treatment: pre-vaccination baseline after standard-of-care therapy. Newly diagnosed WHO grade 3 or 4 IDH1-mutant, ATRX-lost astrocytomas were identified in the donors. Study-wide findings and caveats: The occurrence of vaccine-induced immune responses was seen in more than 85% of patients. The authors found pseudoprogression apparently unrelated to changes in top peripheral T cell clonotypes.

Sequences were derived from PBMCs, sampled from a glioma patient treated with radiotherapy, temozolomide or both. The source of this sequence is a man aged 18-30 years with glioma. V gene TRBV10-2 combines with J gene TRBJ2-7; a weak D match, TRBD2 (6 bases). CDR3 in amino acids: CASSDPSGDGSYEQYF. The CDR3 coding sequence is TGCGCCAGCAGTGATCCCTCGGGGGACGGGTCCTACGAGCAGTACTTC.